One and the same sample provided the 31 T cell receptor beta chains below, sequenced in a study of blood T cells in healthy people across ages. The authors ran a second PCR of about 7 to 11 cycles using a sample-barcoded 5' primer and a J-beta primer mix. Using its own MiXCR run on the 5' RACE reads, TCRdb lists one record per CDR3 protein. The table lists approximately 850,000 distinct CDR3 sequences, about 42% of them singletons. Sample: blood. The receptors originated from a man in his sixties in good health.

There are a few counts of this clonotype. The CDR3 loop reads CASSRAGTGTAGANVLTF. CDR3 sequence (DNA): TGTGCCAGCAGCAGAGCGGGGACAGGGACAGCTGGGGCCAACGTCCTGACTTTC. The V and J genes are TRBV12-3 or TRBV12-4 and TRBJ2-6; 9 bases match TRBD1. This CDR3 contains 18 residues. The junction had 11 bases not matched to a gene; V was cut back by 6 bases and J by 2 bases.

This clonotype was picked up a small number of times. This sequence joins TRBV5-1 and TRBJ1-2; 8 nucleotides match TRBD1. V lost 7 bases and J lost 6; bases outside the gene matches: 11. Germline V gene data show CDR1 as SGHRS and CDR2 as YFSETQ. The CDR3 loop spans 14 amino acids. CDR3 coding DNA: TGCGCCAGCTCACCAGGGGGCGAGTATGATGGCTACACCTTC. Translation: CASSPGGEYDGYTF.

This clonotype was counted a few times. This chain connects TRBV6-5 to TRBJ2-7, with D perhaps matching TRBD1 or TRBD2 (6 bases each). The CDR3 has 14 amino acids. V lost 8 bases to trimming and J lost 3 bases, with 17 bases between them. Germline V lookup: CDR1 MNHEY, CDR2 SVGAGI. CDR3 region: CASSPEGGYYEQYF. Here the CDR3 DNA reads TGTGCCAGCTCCCCGGAGGGGGGATACTACGAGCAGTACTTC.

This sequence joins TRBV4-3 and TRBJ2-1; D not certain. Germline CDR1 LGHNA, CDR2 YSLEER. The V end lost 4 bases, the J end lost 4 bases, and 17 bases lay between the germline ends. CDR3 size: 16 residues. This CDR3 reads CASSPEYLPTYNEQFF. The CDR3 region has the DNA TGCGCCAGCAGCCCAGAATACCTCCCAACGTACAATGAGCAGTTCTTC.

The CDR3 region has the DNA TGTGCCAGCAGCAAAGGTAGATCTAGCACAGATACGCAGTATTTT. Translation: CASSKGRSSTDTQYF. The chain combines TRBV21-1 with TRBJ2-3. TRBV21-1 is described as a pseudogene. This CDR3 is 15 amino acids long.

In regard to this clonotype: At one boundary the junction diverges from the germline segment, which might be a read error. The V call is TRBV12-5, the J call TRBJ1-1; tentatively, D is TRBD1 (6 bases). This CDR3 has 13 residues. Germline values: CDR1 LGHNT, CDR2 FRNRAP. The CDR3 here is CASGVVGGTEAFF. CDR3 nucleotides: TGTGCTAGTGGTGTGGTAGGGGGCACTGAAGCTTTCTTT.

The chain uses TRBV7-2 and TRBJ2-2, with 7 bases matching TRBD2. CDR1 SGHTA and CDR2 FQGNSA come from the germline V gene. With 1 base clipped from V and 7 bases from J, the junction kept 3 bases outside the gene matches. This CDR3 is 14 amino acids long. CDR3 nucleotides: TGTGCCAGCAGCTTAGGGGGGGGGATCGGGGAGCTGTTTTTT. Protein product: CASSLGGGIGELFF.

In its sample, this clonotype was seen a few times. The chain joins TRBV5-1 to TRBJ2-3; TRBD1 is a possible D gene (6 bases). Germline CDR1 SGHRS, CDR2 YFSETQ. The CDR3 consists of 14 residues. V was clipped by 4 bases and J by 5 bases, with 14 bases between them. The CDR3 reads CASSVRGAGDTQYF. CDR3 DNA: TGCGCCAGCAGCGTCAGGGGCGCCGGAGATACGCAGTATTTT.

The rearrangement links TRBV7-3 to TRBJ2-1; D possibly uses TRBD1 or TRBD2 (5 bases each). The CDR3 spans 15 residues. Trimming removed 5 bases from V and 1 base from J, with 12 bases in between. The germline V gene encodes CDR1 SGHTA and CDR2 FQGTGA. CDR3 region: CASSPVEGSYNEQFF. The CDR3 DNA reads as TGTGCCAGCAGCCCAGTAGAGGGGTCCTACAATGAGCAGTTCTTC.

Regarding this clonotype: A read error is possible here, since a much larger clone lies one base away. The J gene is TRBJ1-2, the V gene TRBV25-1; D is unresolved. Germline V CDR1 and CDR2: MGHDK, SYGVNS. This CDR3 region has 15 residues. Trimming left V 1 base short and J 7 bases short, with 16 bases between. The CDR3 spells CASSEFGRSMGGYTF. As DNA, the CDR3 is TGTGCCAGCAGTGAATTCGGGCGCTCTATGGGTGGCTACACCTTC.

The chain uses TRBV18 and TRBJ2-4; D gene ambiguous. Germline assignment: CDR1 KGHSH and CDR2 LQKENI. The CDR3 sequence is 15 residues long. The germline V and J ends were trimmed by 3 bases and 2 bases, with 11 bases remaining between them. CDR3 nucleotide sequence: TGTGCCAGCTCACCGAAGGAACAGTCCAAAAACATTCAGTACTTC. Translation: CASSPKEQSKNIQYF.

This clonotype was detected only a few times. The chain carries TRBV7-2 and TRBJ1-5, with D perhaps matching TRBD1 (5 bases). The germline CDR1 and CDR2 sequences are SGHTA and FQGNSA. Trimming removed 5 bases at V and 4 bases at J, with 12 bases between. The CDR3 is made up of 14 amino acids. Written as DNA, the CDR3 is TGTGCCAGCAGCGAGCTGTACAGGAATCAGCCCCAGCATTTT. Protein product: CASSELYRNQPQHF.

This clonotype was seen a handful of times. The chain has TRBV20-1 and TRBJ1-4; 7 bases agree with TRBD1. V lost 0 bases and J lost 3; bases outside the gene matches: 1. This CDR3 comprises 14 residues. Germline V gene lookup returns CDR1 DFQATT and CDR2 SNEGSKA (reference sequence). CDR3 protein: CSARDTGANEKLFF. The CDR3 DNA reads TGCAGTGCTAGAGATACAGGGGCTAATGAAAAACTGTTTTTT.

The J gene is TRBJ2-6, the V gene TRBV2, with no clear D. The CDR3 is made up of 15 amino acids. In germline, CDR1 is SNHLY, CDR2 FYNNEI. V was clipped by 1 base and J by 1 base, with 5 bases between them. The CDR3 loop is CASSEEQSGANVLTF. The CDR3 DNA follows: TGTGCCAGCAGTGAAGAGCAATCTGGGGCCAACGTCCTGACTTTC.

CDR3: CASSPPSGQETQYF. CDR3 sequence (DNA): TGTGCCAGCTCACCACCGAGCGGCCAAGAGACCCAGTACTTC. The chain couples TRBV18 to TRBJ2-5; D perhaps matches TRBD2 (5 bases). Trimming shortened V by 0 bases and J by 1 base, and 6 bases separated the two germline ends. The germline CDR1 and CDR2 sequences are KGHSH and LQKENI. This CDR3 is 14 amino acids long.

The chain employs TRBV6-5 and TRBJ1-6; D might be TRBD1 (5 bases). In germline, CDR1 is MNHEY, CDR2 SVGAGI. This CDR3 has 15 residues. V was shortened by 6 bases and J by 10 bases, with 19 bases between the two germline ends. The CDR3 coding sequence is TGTGCCAGCAGGGCCGGGACGGGGATTATGTCACCCCTCCACTTT. Its protein product is CASRAGTGIMSPLHF.

There are a few counts of this clonotype. V gene TRBV27 combines with J gene TRBJ1-2; no firm D call. Germline V lookup: CDR1 MNHEY, CDR2 SMNVEV (reference sequence). Trimming left V 6 bases short and J 8 bases short, with 16 bases between. The CDR3 extends over 13 amino acids. The CDR3 loop reads CASSPDWSGGYTF. In DNA, the CDR3 is TGTGCCAGCAGCCCCGATTGGTCGGGAGGCTACACCTTC.

This clonotype was seen a handful of times. The J gene is TRBJ2-5, the V gene TRBV9; 7 bases are a match to TRBD2. V shed 3 bases and J 2 bases; nucleotides not matched to a gene: 7. Germline V gene lookup returns CDR1 SGDLS and CDR2 YYNGEE. The CDR3 is made up of 15 amino acids. The CDR3 DNA reads TGTGCCAGCAGCGCGGGGACTAACCTTCAAGAGACCCAGTACTTC. Amino acids: CASSAGTNLQETQYF.

The V call is TRBV15, the J call TRBJ2-5; 7 bases agree with TRBD2. Near its end, the DNA agrees better with TRBJ2-7, so the J call may be wrong. Germline-derived CDR1 and CDR2 are LNHNV and YYDKDF (reference sequence). This CDR3 is built from 13 residues. CDR3 DNA: TGTGCCACCAGCAGCGGGACTACTTACGAGCAGTACTTC. Amino acids: CATSSGTTYEQYF.

This clonotype was detected a few times. This chain uses TRBV2 with TRBJ1-2; 7 bases map to TRBD1. The length of the CDR3 is 13 residues. V lost 7 bases to trimming and J lost 7 bases; unmatched junction nucleotides: 9. Germline V gene data show CDR1 as SNHLY and CDR2 as FYNNEI. In DNA form, the CDR3 reads TGTGCCAGCAAGACAGGGTTGGGCCCTGGCTACACCTTC. Translation gives CASKTGLGPGYTF. The whole variable domain, filled in from reference TRBV2 and TRBJ1-2, reads EPEVTQTPSHQVTQMGQEVILRCVPISNHLYFYWYRQILGQKVEFLVSFYNNEISEKSEIFDDQFSVERPDGSNFTLKIRSTKLEDSAMYFCASKTGLGPGYTFGSGTRLTVV.

V and J are TRBV6-5 and TRBJ2-3; weak D call: TRBD2 (5 bases). Germline CDR1 is MNHEY and CDR2 is SVGAGI. V shed 8 bases and J shed 1 base, with 16 bases lying between them. The CDR3 loop spans 15 amino acids. CDR3 nucleotides: TGTGCCAGCTTCGGAGCGGCAGCCGGCACAGATACGCAGTATTTT. Protein sequence: CASFGAAAGTDTQYF.

This chain joins TRBV6-2 or TRBV6-3 and TRBJ1-2, with D maybe TRBD1 (6 bases). V was cut by 10 bases and J by 4 bases, with 22 bases left in between. The CDR3 spans 15 residues. Germline-derived CDR1 and CDR2 are MNHEY and SVGEGT. CDR3 region: CATTQGRIRGYGYTF. The CDR3 coding sequence is TGTGCCACAACCCAGGGGAGGATCCGGGGCTATGGCTACACCTTC.

The J gene is TRBJ2-3, the V gene TRBV29-1, with D perhaps assigned TRBD1 or TRBD2 (5 bases each). This CDR3 has 15 amino acids. The germline V gene has CDR1 SQVTM and CDR2 ANQGSEA. The V and J ends lost 4 bases and 2 bases respectively, with 16 bases between them. CDR3 nucleotides: TGCAGCGTTGTTGCAGAGGGGAGCTACACAGATACGCAGTATTTT. It is translated as CSVVAEGSYTDTQYF.

The J gene is TRBJ2-5, the V gene TRBV7-8, with 12 bases lining up with TRBD2. V gave up 5 bases and J gave up 2 bases; unmatched junction bases: 9. CDR1 and CDR2 (germline): SGHVS, FQNEAQ. The CDR3 runs 17 residues. The CDR3 reads CASSRNSGTSGQETQYF. DNA of the CDR3: TGTGCCAGCAGCAGAAATTCCGGGACTAGCGGGCAAGAGACCCAGTACTTC. The full variable domain, with the rest looked up from reference TRBV7-8 and TRBJ2-5, is GAGVSQSPRYKVAKRGQDVALRCDPISGHVSLFWYQQALGQGPEFLTYFQNEAQLDKSGLPSDRFFAERPEGSVSTLKIQRTQQEDSAVYLCASSRNSGTSGQETQYFGPGTRLLVL.

J is TRBJ1-2 and V is TRBV29-1, with D perhaps matching TRBD1 (6 bases). Germline V gene sequence: CDR1 SQVTM, CDR2 ANQGSEA. The germline V and J ends were trimmed by 5 bases and 1 base, with 11 bases remaining between them. This CDR3 spans 13 amino acids. In DNA form, the CDR3 reads TGCAGCGTTAGGACAGAGGGTAACTATGGCTACACCTTC. Amino acid sequence: CSVRTEGNYGYTF.

The chain has TRBV20-1 and TRBJ2-2; TRBD1 might be the D (6 bases). V was clipped by 4 bases and J by 2 bases, with 11 bases between them. CDR3 size: 14 residues. Germline V gene data show CDR1 as DFQATT and CDR2 as SNEGSKA (reference sequence). The DNA of the CDR3 is TGCAGTGCTATACGGGACATAAACACCGGGGAGCTGTTTTTT. Translating gives CSAIRDINTGELFF.

This clonotype has more than one count but fewer than ten. V and J are TRBV28 and TRBJ2-1, with 7 bases that match TRBD1. There are 12 residues in the CDR3. Per germline, CDR1 MDHEN and CDR2 SYDVKM. V dropped 7 bases and J dropped 8; count of bases not matched to a gene: 5. The CDR3 nucleotides read TGTGCCAGCAAGACAGGGATCTATGAGCAGTTCTTC. Protein sequence: CASKTGIYEQFF. The variable domain in full, with the rest retrieved from reference TRBV28 and TRBJ2-1, is DVKVTQSSRYLVKRTGEKVFLECVQDMDHENMFWYRQDPGLGLRLIYFSYDVKMKEKGDIPEGYSVSREKKERFSLILESASTNQTSMYLCASKTGIYEQFFGPGTRLTVL.

The genes are TRBV12-3 or TRBV12-4 and TRBJ2-7; the D gene is possibly TRBD2 (5 bases). With 2 bases removed from V and 4 bases from J, the gap between germline ends came to 15 bases. The CDR3 has 15 amino acids. CDR3 bases: TGTGCCAGCAGTTTAAGTTCGGGAAGCCAATACGAGCAGTACTTC. Its translation: CASSLSSGSQYEQYF.

This clonotype was counted between two and nine times. V usage is TRBV2 and J usage is TRBJ2-1, with a possible D match to TRBD2 (6 bases). Between the trimmed V and J ends, which lost 6 bases and 5 bases, there was a span of 14 bases. Germline V lookup: CDR1 SNHLY, CDR2 FYNNEI. The CDR3 is 14 residues long. CDR3 residues: CASSGTSFHNEQFF. DNA for the CDR3: TGTGCCAGCAGCGGAACTAGCTTCCACAATGAGCAGTTCTTC.

V and J are TRBV28 and TRBJ2-7, with D perhaps assigned TRBD1 or TRBD2 (6 bases each). Germline V lookup: CDR1 MDHEN, CDR2 SYDVKM. The CDR3 is 18 residues long. Trimming took off 6 bases at V and 3 bases at J, with 27 bases between the two ends. CDR3 DNA sequence: TGTGCCAGCAGATCGATTCACGAGGCGGGGCAGGGGATCTACGAGCAGTACTTC. Its translation is CASRSIHEAGQGIYEQYF.

This sequence joins TRBV14 and TRBJ1-1; D might be TRBD1 (5 bases). This CDR3 is built from 13 residues. V was shortened by 8 bases and J by 0 bases, with 10 bases between the two germline ends. The germline V gene has CDR1 SGHDN and CDR2 FVKESK. The CDR3 sequence is CASQWGMNTEAFF. The CDR3 DNA follows: TGTGCCAGCCAATGGGGGATGAACACTGAAGCTTTCTTT.